This T cell receptor beta chain appears in the sequencing data of a study of cytomegalovirus exposure and HLA in healthy donors. Study observations and caveats: Cytomegalovirus-associated TCR beta chains were listed, numbering 164. A few CMV-associated chains were confirmed in vitro to be specific for CMV antigens.

Assay used: immunoSEQ multiplex PCR; TCRdb lists only in-frame clones, some missing. The repertoire consists of some 180,000 clones, with roughly 81% occurring once and the leading ten covering roughly 1.2%. About this clone: Its antigen is undetermined.

This CDR3 comprises 15 residues. Germline values: CDR1 MNHEY, CDR2 SMNVEV (reference sequence). The junction had 2 bases not matched to a gene; V was cut back by 1 base and J by 4 bases. The origin of this receptor is a woman in her 30s in good health and CMV-seronegative. The material sequenced was PBMCs. The chain employs TRBV27 and TRBJ1-5, with TRBD1 identical over 9 bases. Here the CDR3 DNA reads TGTGCCAGCAGTTTATTTGGACAGGGGAATCAGCCCCAGCATTTT. This encodes CASSLFGQGNQPQHF.